The 31 T cell receptor beta chains below all came from one sample that was sequenced in a study of T cell responses to AZD1222 COVID-19 vaccine. Libraries were prepared by immunoSEQ multiplex PCR; TCRdb keeps only in-frame clonotypes and omits some of them. The data contain some 110,000 clones, approximately 84% of them seen just once; the ten biggest clones take up 7.5%. Sequencing was performed on peripheral blood, taken on day 0 of AZD1222 vaccination. Source of these receptors: an adult in good health.

The chain joins TRBV19 to TRBJ1-5; D not resolved. The V and J ends lost 4 bases and 1 base respectively, with 5 bases between them. The CDR3 is 13 amino acids. Germline V gene data show CDR1 as LNHDA and CDR2 as SQIVND (reference sequence). CDR3 sequence: CASSKQSNQPQHF. The DNA for the CDR3 is TGTGCCAGTAGTAAGCAGAGCAATCAGCCCCAGCATTTT.

The CDR3 DNA reads TGTGCCAGTAGAGCCCAGTATGAAAAACTGTTTTTT. Translating it yields CASRAQYEKLFF. V usage is TRBV19 and J usage is TRBJ1-4; D remains unclear. This CDR3 is built from 12 residues. Germline assignment: CDR1 LNHDA and CDR2 SQIVND (reference sequence). Trimming took 6 bases from V and 6 from J, leaving 8 bases between them.

The V gene is TRBV9, the J gene TRBJ2-1; no clear D gene. In germline, CDR1 is SGDLS, CDR2 YYNGEE. The V end was cut by 0 bases, the J end by 0 bases, with 10 bases between. This CDR3 comprises 16 residues. CDR3 DNA sequence: TGTGCCAGCAGCGTAGACCCTTGGAGCTCCTACAATGAGCAGTTCTTC. It encodes CASSVDPWSSYNEQFF.

The genes are TRBV19 and TRBJ2-2; a possible D gene is TRBD2 (5 bases). There are 16 residues in the CDR3. Trimming stripped 5 bases from V and 2 bases from J, with 15 bases between. Germline CDR1 reads LNHDA; CDR2 reads SQIVND (reference sequence). CDR3: CASSGTRTANTGELFF. For the CDR3, the DNA is TGTGCCAGTAGTGGAACCCGGACTGCCAACACCGGGGAGCTGTTTTTT.

DNA for the CDR3: TGTGCCAGCAGTTACTGGACAGATGGCAGTGAAAAACTGTTTTTT. It encodes CASSYWTDGSEKLFF. The rearrangement uses TRBV6-5 and TRBJ1-4; a possible D gene is TRBD1 (6 bases). Germline loops: CDR1 MNHEY, CDR2 SVGAGI. Trimming shortened V by 1 base and J by 7 bases, and 13 bases separated the two germline ends. CDR3 size: 15 residues.

This clone was seen more than once but under ten times. The gene calls are TRBV7-9 and TRBJ2-6; possibly TRBD2 for D (6 bases). The germline gives CDR1 SEHNR, CDR2 FQNEAQ (reference sequence). CDR3 length: 15 amino acids. Trimming stripped 8 bases from V and 0 bases from J, with 11 bases between. The CDR3 spells CASGRGSSGANVLTF. CDR3 in DNA: TGTGCCAGCGGTCGGGGGAGCTCTGGGGCCAACGTCCTGACTTTC. The complete variable domain, with remaining parts taken from reference TRBV7-9 and TRBJ2-6, reads DTGVSQNPRHKITKRGQNVTFRCDPISEHNRLYWYRQTLGQGPEFLTYFQNEAQLEKSRLLSDRFSAERPKGSFSTLEIQRTEQGDSAMYLCASGRGSSGANVLTFGAGSRLTVL.

Turning to this clone: A junction boundary mismatches the germline segment, possibly from a read error. The V and J genes are TRBV28 and TRBJ2-4; tentative D call: TRBD2 (6 bases). CDR3 length: 12 residues. In germline, CDR1 is MDHEN, CDR2 SYDVKM. CDR3 bases: TGTGCCAGCAGTGCTCCGGGACTGCCCTCGAACTTC. Protein sequence: CASSAPGLPSNF. The full variable domain, its missing parts supplied by reference TRBV28 and TRBJ2-4, is DVKVTQSSRYLVKRTGEKVFLECVQDMDHENMFWYRQDPGLGLRLIYFSYDVKMKEKGDIPEGYSVSREKKERFSLILESASTNQTSMYLCASSAPGLPSNFGAGTRLSVL.

The chain is built from TRBV3-1 (or the pseudogene TRBV3-2) and TRBJ2-6; 13 bases are a match to TRBD2. Trimming took 3 bases from V and 4 from J; bases not matched to a gene: 9. This CDR3 is built from 19 residues. Germline CDR1 LGHDT, CDR2 YNNKEL (reference sequence). The CDR3 is CASSHNGLAGAPGANVLTF. CDR3 bases: TGTGCCAGCAGCCATAACGGACTAGCGGGGGCCCCCGGGGCCAACGTCCTGACTTTC.

The chain links TRBV24-1 to TRBJ2-1; 11 bases agree with TRBD2. Looked up from germline, CDR1 is KGHDR and CDR2 is SFDVKD. The CDR3 sequence is 16 residues long. J lost 5 bases, V lost 3 bases, and 5 bases had no gene match. The CDR3: CATSDPTSGSHNEQFF. The CDR3, as DNA: TGTGCCACCAGTGATCCCACTAGCGGGAGCCACAATGAGCAGTTCTTC.

This chain links TRBV28 with TRBJ1-1, with unresolved D. This CDR3 spans 13 amino acids. V shed 1 base and J shed 1 base, with 4 bases lying between them. Germline CDR1 is MDHEN and CDR2 is SYDVKM. The CDR3 here is CASSLYQNTEAFF. In DNA, the CDR3 is TGTGCCAGCAGTTTATACCAGAACACTGAAGCTTTCTTT.

In its sample, this clone was seen a few times. The chain is built from TRBV4-1 and TRBJ2-4, with TRBD2 identical over 8 bases. Trimming removed 0 bases from V and 8 bases from J; junction bases left unmatched: 6. The length of the CDR3 is 15 residues. In germline, CDR1 is MGHRA, CDR2 YSYEKL. DNA for the CDR3: TGCGCCAGCAGCCAAGAGGCGGGAGGAAGGGACATTCAGTACTTC. This translates into CASSQEAGGRDIQYF.

The chain employs TRBV6-6 and TRBJ1-1; TRBD1 is a possible D gene (5 bases). V was clipped by 2 bases and J by 5 bases, with 12 bases between them. From germline, CDR1 is MNHNY and CDR2 SVGAGI (reference sequence). This CDR3 is 14 amino acids long. DNA for the CDR3: TGTGCCAGCAGTTACCCCAATAGGGGAACTGAAGCTTTCTTT. It is translated as CASSYPNRGTEAFF.

The J gene is TRBJ2-3, the V gene TRBV5-1; D gene uncertain. V dropped 0 bases and J dropped 2 bases, with 4 bases sitting between them. CDR3 length equals 13 residues. The V gene's germline CDR1 is SGHRS and CDR2 YFSETQ. As DNA, the CDR3 is TGCGCCAGCAGCTTGGACCCCACAGATACGCAGTATTTT. Residues: CASSLDPTDTQYF.

V gene TRBV7-6 combines with J gene TRBJ2-1; TRBD2 matches 10 bases. The CDR3 extends over 15 amino acids. CDR1 and CDR2 (germline): SGHVS, FNYEAQ. J gave up 2 bases and V 5 bases, and 3 bases lay outside the gene matches. The CDR3 DNA reads TGTGCCAGCAGCATTAGCGGGGGGCCCTACAATGAGCAGTTCTTC. Translated, it gives CASSISGGPYNEQFF.

The chain is built from TRBV12-2 and TRBJ2-1. TRBV12-2 is listed as a pseudogene. CDR3 length: 17 residues. CDR3 DNA: TGTGCAAGTCGCCAACGAGGTCCGAGACGGGACGACAATGAGCAGTTCTTC. It encodes CASRQRGPRRDDNEQFF.

The gene calls are TRBV4-1 and TRBJ2-2; TRBD1 is a possible D gene (6 bases). CDR3 size: 14 residues. Germline V gene lookup returns CDR1 MGHRA and CDR2 YSYEKL. Between the trimmed V and J ends, which lost 4 bases and 10 bases, there was a span of 16 bases. The CDR3: CASSPQGHYVELFF. The DNA for the CDR3 is TGCGCCAGCAGCCCACAGGGTCACTACGTGGAGCTGTTTTTT.

This clone is categorized as medium-sized. This chain joins TRBV15 and TRBJ1-1, with TRBD1 matching over 11 bases. Trimming took 3 bases from V and 5 from J; bases not matched to a gene: 5. The germline V gene encodes CDR1 LNHNV and CDR2 YYDKDF (reference sequence). The CDR3 length is 15 residues. In DNA, the CDR3 is TGTGCCACCAGCAGGGACAGGGGGCGAGAAACTGAAGCTTTCTTT. It translates to CATSRDRGRETEAFF. Together with reference TRBV15 and TRBJ1-1, the CDR3 gives the full variable domain: DAMVIQNPRYQVTQFGKPVTLSCSQTLNHNVMYWYQQKSSQAPKLLFHYYDKDFNNEADTPDNFQSRRPNTSFCFLDIRSPGLGDTAMYLCATSRDRGRETEAFFGQGTRLTVV.

The chain is built from TRBV3-1 (or the pseudogene TRBV3-2) and TRBJ2-1, with a possible D match to TRBD2 (6 bases). This CDR3 is built from 16 residues. Germline loops: CDR1 LGHDT, CDR2 YNNKEL (reference sequence). V lost 0 bases and J lost 8, with 17 bases in between. CDR3 DNA: TGTGCCAGCAGCCAAGAGCGTTTCTCCAGGGACTATGAGCAGTTCTTC. Protein sequence: CASSQERFSRDYEQFF.

The chain carries TRBV7-2 and TRBJ2-3; no clear D. The CDR3 contains 11 residues. Germline V gene sequence: CDR1 SGHTA, CDR2 FQGNSA. The germline V and J ends were trimmed by 5 bases and 8 bases, with 8 bases remaining between them. The chain's CDR3 is CASSPHGTQYF. Here the CDR3 DNA reads TGTGCCAGCAGCCCACACGGTACGCAGTATTTT.

This chain links TRBV30 with TRBJ2-5, with a possible D match to TRBD2 (6 bases). The CDR3 extends over 12 amino acids. The germline V gene encodes CDR1 GTSNPN and CDR2 SVGIG (reference sequence). With 5 bases removed from V and 9 bases from J, the gap between germline ends came to 16 bases. The chain's CDR3 is CAWGGSTWAQYF. For the CDR3, the DNA is TGTGCCTGGGGAGGGAGTACCTGGGCCCAGTACTTC.

The chain carries TRBV4-1 and TRBJ2-1; possible D gene TRBD2, 5 bases. V lost 1 base, J lost 9 bases, and 10 bases lay in between. The germline V gene has CDR1 MGHRA and CDR2 YSYEKL. CDR3 length: 13 residues. The CDR3 loop reads CASSQGTDTEQFF. CDR3 nucleotide sequence: TGCGCCAGCAGCCAAGGGACTGACACTGAGCAGTTCTTC.

This clone showed up just once. This chain links TRBV30 with TRBJ2-7; 7 nucleotides match TRBD2. CDR1 is GTSNPN, CDR2 SVGIG, per germline (reference sequence). The trim removed 3 bases at V and 2 bases at J, leaving 7 bases unmatched. This CDR3 has 14 amino acids. DNA for the CDR3: TGTGCCTGGAGGTTAGCGGGCCGAACCTACGAGCAGTACTTC. Protein product: CAWRLAGRTYEQYF.

This clone was seen once. This sequence joins TRBV6-2 or TRBV6-3 and TRBJ1-5; D may be TRBD1 (6 bases). CDR1 is MNHEY and CDR2 is SVGEGT in the germline V gene. V was pared by 4 bases and J by 7 bases, with 8 bases between. The length of the CDR3 is 12 residues. This chain's CDR3 is CASSWTVQPQHF. The CDR3 nucleotides read TGTGCCAGCAGTTGGACAGTACAGCCCCAGCATTTT.

V is TRBV6-5 and J is TRBJ1-3; no reliable D call. Germline V CDR1 and CDR2: MNHEY, SVGAGI. The CDR3 contains 12 residues. V was cut by 6 bases and J by 9 bases, with 12 bases left in between. The CDR3 nucleotides are TGTGCCAGCAGGAGTCCAGTGGGCACCATATATTTT. It translates to CASRSPVGTIYF.

The chain recombines TRBV28 with TRBJ1-1; D not certain. CDR1 and CDR2 from the germline V gene are MDHEN and SYDVKM. The CDR3 runs to 10 residues. CDR3 nucleotides: TGTGCAGTTGGGAACACTGAAGCTTTCTTT. Its protein is CAVGNTEAFF. The whole variable domain, remainder taken from reference TRBV28 and TRBJ1-1, is DVKVTQSSRYLVKRTGEKVFLECVQDMDHENMFWYRQDPGLGLRLIYFSYDVKMKEKGDIPEGYSVSREKKERFSLILESASTNQTSMYLCAVGNTEAFFGQGTRLTVV.

The V call is TRBV6-5, the J call TRBJ1-5; TRBD1 is a possible D gene (5 bases). The CDR3 has 15 amino acids. The V gene lost 6 bases and the J gene lost 1 base, with 13 bases spanning the gap. The germline V gene has CDR1 MNHEY and CDR2 SVGAGI. CDR3 in DNA: TGTGCCAGCAGAAGCCGGGGCCTCAGCAATCAGCCCCAGCATTTT. It translates to CASRSRGLSNQPQHF.

This clone came up once. The chain joins TRBV3-1 (or the pseudogene TRBV3-2) to TRBJ2-1, with 7 bases lining up with TRBD1. Germline values: CDR1 LGHDT, CDR2 YNNKEL (reference sequence). The CDR3 runs to 15 residues. V dropped 4 bases and J dropped 4; count of bases not matched to a gene: 7. The CDR3: CASSPRDRKYNEQFF. The DNA for the CDR3 is TGTGCCAGCAGCCCCCGGGACAGAAAATACAATGAGCAGTTCTTC.

This clone was counted a single time. The J gene is TRBJ2-7, the V gene TRBV27, with TRBD1 as a possible D gene (5 bases). The CDR3 sequence is 14 residues long. V was clipped by 2 bases and J by 0 bases, with 8 bases between them. The germline V gene encodes CDR1 MNHEY and CDR2 SMNVEV (reference sequence). CDR3 amino acids: CASSLTGHSYEQYF. Here the CDR3 DNA reads TGTGCCAGCAGTTTAACAGGTCACTCCTACGAGCAGTACTTC.

Notes on this clone: The sample has other DNA sequences that encode this CDR3 too. J is TRBJ2-1 and V is TRBV3-1 (or the pseudogene TRBV3-2); D perhaps matches TRBD2 (6 bases). This CDR3 spans 15 amino acids. Germline V gene data show CDR1 as LGHDT and CDR2 as YNNKEL (reference sequence). V was cut by 1 base and J by 0 bases, with 7 bases left in between. CDR3 region: CASSQGLVSYNEQFF. The CDR3 region has the DNA TGTGCCAGCAGCCAAGGACTAGTCTCCTACAATGAGCAGTTCTTC.

The rearrangement links TRBV5-1 to TRBJ2-2; 10 bases line up with TRBD2. V trimming: 4 bases; J trimming: 1 base; junction bases outside the gene matches: 4. Germline V CDR1 and CDR2: SGHRS, YFSETQ. CDR3 size: 16 residues. The CDR3 region is CASSARLAGNTGELFF. CDR3 DNA sequence: TGCGCCAGCAGCGCAAGACTAGCGGGGAACACCGGGGAGCTGTTTTTT.

This chain links TRBV28 with TRBJ1-3; maybe TRBD1 (5 bases). Germline CDR1 is MDHEN and CDR2 is SYDVKM. The length of the CDR3 is 14 residues. Trimming left V 7 bases short and J 4 bases short, with 14 bases between. The CDR3 DNA is TGTGCCAGCACCCCAGAGGGGCGAGGAAACACCATATATTTT. Translating it yields CASTPEGRGNTIYF.